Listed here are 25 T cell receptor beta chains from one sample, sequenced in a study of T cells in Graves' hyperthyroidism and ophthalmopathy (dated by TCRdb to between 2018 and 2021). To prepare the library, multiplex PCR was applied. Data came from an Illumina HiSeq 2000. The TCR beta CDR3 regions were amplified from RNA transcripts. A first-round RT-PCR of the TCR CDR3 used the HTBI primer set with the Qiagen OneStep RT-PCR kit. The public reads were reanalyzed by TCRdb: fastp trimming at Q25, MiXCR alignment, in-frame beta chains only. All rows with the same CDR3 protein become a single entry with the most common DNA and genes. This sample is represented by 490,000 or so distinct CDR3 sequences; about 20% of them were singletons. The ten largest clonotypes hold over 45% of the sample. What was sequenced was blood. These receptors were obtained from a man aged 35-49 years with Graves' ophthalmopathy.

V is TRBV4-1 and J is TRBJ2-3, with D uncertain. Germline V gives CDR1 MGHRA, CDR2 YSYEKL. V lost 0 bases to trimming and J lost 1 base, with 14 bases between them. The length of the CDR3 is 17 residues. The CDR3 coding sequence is TGCGCCAGCAGCCAAGATCTTCGGTCTTGGGGCACAGATACGCAGTATTTT. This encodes CASSQDLRSWGTDTQYF.

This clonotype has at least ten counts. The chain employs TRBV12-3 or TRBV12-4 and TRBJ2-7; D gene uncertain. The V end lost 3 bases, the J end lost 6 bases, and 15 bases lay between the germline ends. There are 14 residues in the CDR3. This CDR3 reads CASSFLDPIGEQYF. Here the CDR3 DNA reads TGTGCCAGCAGTTTTCTAGACCCAATAGGCGAGCAGTACTTC.

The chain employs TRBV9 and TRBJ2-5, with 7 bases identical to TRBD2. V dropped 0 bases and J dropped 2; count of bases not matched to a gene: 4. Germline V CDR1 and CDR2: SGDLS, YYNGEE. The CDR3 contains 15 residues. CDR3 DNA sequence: TGTGCCAGCAGCGTAGGGCGGGGGTTACAAGAGACCCAGTACTTC. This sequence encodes CASSVGRGLQETQYF. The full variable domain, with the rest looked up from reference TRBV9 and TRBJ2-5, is DSGVTQTPKHLITATGQRVTLRCSPRSGDLSVYWYQQSLDQGLQFLIQYYNGEERAKGNILERFSAQQFPDLHSELNLSSLELGDSALYFCASSVGRGLQETQYFGPGTRLLVL.

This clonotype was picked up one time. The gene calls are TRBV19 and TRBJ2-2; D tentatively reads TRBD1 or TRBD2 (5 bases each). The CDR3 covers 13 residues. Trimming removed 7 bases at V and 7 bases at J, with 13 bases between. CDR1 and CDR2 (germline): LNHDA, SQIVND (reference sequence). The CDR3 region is CASTRGVGGELFF. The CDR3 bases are TGTGCCAGTACGAGGGGTGTTGGCGGGGAGCTGTTTTTT.

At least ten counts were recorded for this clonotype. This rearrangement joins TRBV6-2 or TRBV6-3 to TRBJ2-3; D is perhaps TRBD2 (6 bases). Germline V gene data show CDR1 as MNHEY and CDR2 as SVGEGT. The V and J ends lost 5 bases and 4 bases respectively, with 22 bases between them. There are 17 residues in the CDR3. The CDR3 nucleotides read TGTGCCAGCAGTCTCACGCGACTAGAGGGGTCCGCAGATACGCAGTATTTT. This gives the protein CASSLTRLEGSADTQYF.

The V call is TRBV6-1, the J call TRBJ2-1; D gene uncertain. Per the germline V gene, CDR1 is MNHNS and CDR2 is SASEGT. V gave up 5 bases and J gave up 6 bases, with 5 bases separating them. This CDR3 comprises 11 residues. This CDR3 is CASSNSNEQFF. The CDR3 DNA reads TGTGCCAGCAGTAATAGCAATGAGCAGTTCTTC.

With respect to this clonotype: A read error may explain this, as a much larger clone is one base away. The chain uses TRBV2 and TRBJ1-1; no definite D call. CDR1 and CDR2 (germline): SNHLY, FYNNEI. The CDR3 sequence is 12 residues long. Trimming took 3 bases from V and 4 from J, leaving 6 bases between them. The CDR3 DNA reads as TGTGCCAGCAGTGATTGGAGCACTGAAGCTTTCTTT. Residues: CASSDWSTEAFF.

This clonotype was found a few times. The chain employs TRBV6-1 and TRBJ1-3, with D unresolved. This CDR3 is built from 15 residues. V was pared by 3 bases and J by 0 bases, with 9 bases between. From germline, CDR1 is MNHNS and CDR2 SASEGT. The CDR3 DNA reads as TGTGCCAGCAGTGAGGAGGTAAACTCTGGAAACACCATATATTTT. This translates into CASSEEVNSGNTIYF.

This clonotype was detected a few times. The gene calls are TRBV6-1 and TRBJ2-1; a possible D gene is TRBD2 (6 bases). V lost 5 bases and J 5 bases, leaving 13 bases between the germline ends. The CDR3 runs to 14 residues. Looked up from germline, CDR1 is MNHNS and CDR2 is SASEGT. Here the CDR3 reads CASSQGRGNNEQFF. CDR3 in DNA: TGTGCCAGCAGTCAAGGGCGGGGTAACAATGAGCAGTTCTTC.

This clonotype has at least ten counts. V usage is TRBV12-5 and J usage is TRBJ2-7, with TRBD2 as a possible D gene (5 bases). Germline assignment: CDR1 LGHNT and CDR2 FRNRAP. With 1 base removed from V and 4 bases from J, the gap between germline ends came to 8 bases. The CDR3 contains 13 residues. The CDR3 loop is CASGLGETYEQYF. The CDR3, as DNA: TGTGCTAGTGGTTTGGGGGAGACGTACGAGCAGTACTTC.

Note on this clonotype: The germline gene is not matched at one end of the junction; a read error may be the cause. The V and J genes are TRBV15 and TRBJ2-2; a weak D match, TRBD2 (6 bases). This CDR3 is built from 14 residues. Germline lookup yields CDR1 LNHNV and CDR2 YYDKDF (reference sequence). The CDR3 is CATSRDWVTGGLFF. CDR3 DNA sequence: TGTGCCACCAGCAGAGATTGGGTCACCGGGGGGCTGTTTTTT.

The CDR3 nucleotides are TGCAGCGTTGTCAACCCCGGACAGTCCTACGAGCAGTACTTC. Residues: CSVVNPGQSYEQYF. The chain uses TRBV29-1 and TRBJ2-7; tentative D call: TRBD1 (6 bases). CDR3 length equals 14 residues. The germline gives CDR1 SQVTM, CDR2 ANQGSEA. Trimming took 4 bases from V and 1 from J, leaving 14 bases between them.

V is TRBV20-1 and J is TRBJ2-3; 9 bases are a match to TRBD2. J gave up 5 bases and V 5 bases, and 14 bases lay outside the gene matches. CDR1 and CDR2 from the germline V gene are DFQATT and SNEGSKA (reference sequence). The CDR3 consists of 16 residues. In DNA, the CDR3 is TGCAGTGCTCCAGTCCGACTAGCGGCACACTTAGATACGCAGTATTTT. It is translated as CSAPVRLAAHLDTQYF.

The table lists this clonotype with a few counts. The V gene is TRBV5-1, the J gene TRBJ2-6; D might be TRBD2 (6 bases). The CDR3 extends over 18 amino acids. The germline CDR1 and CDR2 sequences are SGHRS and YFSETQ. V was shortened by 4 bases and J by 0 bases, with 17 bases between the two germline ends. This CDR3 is CASSPWVGGVSGANVLTF. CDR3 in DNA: TGCGCCAGCAGCCCCTGGGTCGGAGGGGTCTCTGGGGCCAACGTCCTGACTTTC.

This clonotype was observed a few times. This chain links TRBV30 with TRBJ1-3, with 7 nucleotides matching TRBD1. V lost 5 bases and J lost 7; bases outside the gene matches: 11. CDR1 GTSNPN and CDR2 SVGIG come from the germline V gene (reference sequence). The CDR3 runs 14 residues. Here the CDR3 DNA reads TGTGCCTGGTCGACAGGGTCATTTGCCAACACCATATATTTT. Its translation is CAWSTGSFANTIYF.

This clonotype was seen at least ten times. CDR3 DNA sequence: TGTGCCAGCAGTCCTAGCGGGGGTTACACCGGGGAGCTGTTTTTT. This gives the protein CASSPSGGYTGELFF. The chain couples TRBV12-3 or TRBV12-4 to TRBJ2-2; TRBD2 matches 10 bases. The CDR3 totals 15 residues. Losses at the gene ends were 5 bases for V and 3 bases for J; bases not matched to a gene: 3.

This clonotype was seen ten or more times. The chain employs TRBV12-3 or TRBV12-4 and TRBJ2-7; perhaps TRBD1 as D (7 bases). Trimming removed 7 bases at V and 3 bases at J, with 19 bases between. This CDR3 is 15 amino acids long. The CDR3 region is CASTGGAGGNYEQYF. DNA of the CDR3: TGTGCCAGCACCGGAGGGGCAGGGGGGAACTACGAGCAGTACTTC.

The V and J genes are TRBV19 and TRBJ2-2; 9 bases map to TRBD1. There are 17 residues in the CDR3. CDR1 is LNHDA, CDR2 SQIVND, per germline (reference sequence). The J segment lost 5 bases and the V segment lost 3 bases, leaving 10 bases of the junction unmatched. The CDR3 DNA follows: TGTGCCAGTAGTATGGGGCTGGGACAGGGTATGACCGGGGAGCTGTTTTTT. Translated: CASSMGLGQGMTGELFF. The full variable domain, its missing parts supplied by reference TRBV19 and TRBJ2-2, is DGGITQSPKYLFRKEGQNVTLSCEQNLNHDAMYWYRQDPGQGLRLIYYSQIVNDFQKGDIAEGYSVSREKKESFPLTVTSAQKNPTAFYLCASSMGLGQGMTGELFFGEGSRLTVL.

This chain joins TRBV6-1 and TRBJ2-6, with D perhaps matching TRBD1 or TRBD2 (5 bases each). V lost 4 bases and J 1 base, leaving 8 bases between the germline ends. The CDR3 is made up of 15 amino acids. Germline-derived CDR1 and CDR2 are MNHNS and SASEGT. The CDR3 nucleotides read TGTGCCAGCAGTGTTGGGACGTCTGGGGCCAACGTCCTGACTTTC. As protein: CASSVGTSGANVLTF.

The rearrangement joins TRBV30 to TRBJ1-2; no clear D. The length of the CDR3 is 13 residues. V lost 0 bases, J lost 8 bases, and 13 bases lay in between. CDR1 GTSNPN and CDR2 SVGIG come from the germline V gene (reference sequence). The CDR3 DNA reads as TGTGCCTGGAGTGTACAAGGATCCGGCGGCTACACCTTC. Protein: CAWSVQGSGGYTF.

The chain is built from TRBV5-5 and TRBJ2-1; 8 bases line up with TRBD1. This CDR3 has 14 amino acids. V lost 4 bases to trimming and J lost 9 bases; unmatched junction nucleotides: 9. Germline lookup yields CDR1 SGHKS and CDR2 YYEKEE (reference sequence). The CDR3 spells CASSQDRGVGEQFF. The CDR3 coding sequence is TGTGCCAGCAGCCAAGACAGGGGAGTGGGTGAGCAGTTCTTC.

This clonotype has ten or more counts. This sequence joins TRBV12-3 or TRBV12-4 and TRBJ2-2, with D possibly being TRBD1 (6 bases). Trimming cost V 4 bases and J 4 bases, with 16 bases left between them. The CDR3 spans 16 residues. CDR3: CASSSRDIAFTGELFF. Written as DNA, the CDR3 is TGTGCCAGCAGTTCCCGGGACATAGCTTTCACCGGGGAGCTGTTTTTT.

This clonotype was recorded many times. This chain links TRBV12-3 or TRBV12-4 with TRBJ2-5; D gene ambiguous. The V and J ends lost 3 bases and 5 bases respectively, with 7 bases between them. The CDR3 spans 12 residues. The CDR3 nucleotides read TGTGCCAGCAGTTTCGGGCTGGAGACCCAGTACTTC. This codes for CASSFGLETQYF.

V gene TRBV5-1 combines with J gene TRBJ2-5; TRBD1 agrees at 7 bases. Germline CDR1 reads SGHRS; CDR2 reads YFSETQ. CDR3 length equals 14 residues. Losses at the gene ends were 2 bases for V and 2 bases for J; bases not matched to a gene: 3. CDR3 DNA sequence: TGCGCCAGCAGCTTCTGGGGACAGCAAGAGACCCAGTACTTC. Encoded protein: CASSFWGQQETQYF. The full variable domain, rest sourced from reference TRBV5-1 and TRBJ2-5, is KAGVTQTPRYLIKTRGQQVTLSCSPISGHRSVSWYQQTPGQGLQFLFEYFSETQRNKGNFPGRFSGRQFSNSRSEMNVSTLELGDSALYLCASSFWGQQETQYFGPGTRLLVL.

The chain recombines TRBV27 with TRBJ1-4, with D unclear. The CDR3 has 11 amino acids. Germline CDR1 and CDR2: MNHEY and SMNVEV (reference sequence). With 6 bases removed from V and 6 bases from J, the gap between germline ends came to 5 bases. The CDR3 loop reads CASRTHEKLFF. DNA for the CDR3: TGTGCCAGCAGGACGCATGAAAAACTGTTTTTT.